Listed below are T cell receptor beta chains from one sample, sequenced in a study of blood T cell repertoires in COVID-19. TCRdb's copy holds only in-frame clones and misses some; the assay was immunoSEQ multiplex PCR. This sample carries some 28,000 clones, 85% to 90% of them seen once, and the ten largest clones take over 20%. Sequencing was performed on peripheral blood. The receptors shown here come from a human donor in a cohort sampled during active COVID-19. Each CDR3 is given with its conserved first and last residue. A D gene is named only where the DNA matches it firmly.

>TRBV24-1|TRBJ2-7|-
CATSDWDNYEQYF
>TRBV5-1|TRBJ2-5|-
CASSQGTWEQYF
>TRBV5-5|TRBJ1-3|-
CASSLWESGNTIYF
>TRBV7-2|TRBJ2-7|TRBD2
CASSLAGGYYEQYF
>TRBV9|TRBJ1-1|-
CASSVTGNTEAFF
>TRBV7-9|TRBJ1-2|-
CASSPPETTWSYGYTF
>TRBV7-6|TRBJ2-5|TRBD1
CASSLGGTAQETQYF
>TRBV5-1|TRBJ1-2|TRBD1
CASSADRGGYGYTF
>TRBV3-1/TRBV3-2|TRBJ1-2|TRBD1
CASSHRGSYGYTF
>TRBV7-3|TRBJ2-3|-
CASSPRGAGTQYF
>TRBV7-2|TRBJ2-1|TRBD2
CASSGLAVNEQFF
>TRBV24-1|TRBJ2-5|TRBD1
CATSDRDRVEETQYF
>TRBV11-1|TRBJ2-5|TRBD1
CASSPGTGKETQYF
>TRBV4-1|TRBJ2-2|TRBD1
CASSLGTGGDTGELFF
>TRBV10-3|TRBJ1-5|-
CAISEFSNQPQHF
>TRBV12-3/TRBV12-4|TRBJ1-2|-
CASSYREGYGYTF
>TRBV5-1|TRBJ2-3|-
CASSFGGSSTDTQYF
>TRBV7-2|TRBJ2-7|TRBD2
CASSLSPGGDEQYF
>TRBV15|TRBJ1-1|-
CATSRDPRDREAFF
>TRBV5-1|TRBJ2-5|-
CASSLRAGQETQYF
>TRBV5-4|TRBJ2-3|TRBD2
CASSTRTSGLDTQYF
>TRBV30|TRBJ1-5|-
CAWSVGSYSNQPQHF
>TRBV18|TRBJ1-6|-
CASSPDSFNSPLHF
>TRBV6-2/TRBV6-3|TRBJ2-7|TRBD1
CASSSIRDSSYEQYF
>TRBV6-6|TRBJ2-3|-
CASREDTQYF
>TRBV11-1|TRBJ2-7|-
CASSSGQVSYEQYF
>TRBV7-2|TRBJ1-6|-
CASSFMGQALHF
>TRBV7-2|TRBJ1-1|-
CASSLQATSVMNTEAFF
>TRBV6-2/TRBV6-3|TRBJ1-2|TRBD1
CASRPGQLKYGYTF
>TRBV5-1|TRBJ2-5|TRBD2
CASSFSRGKLETQYF
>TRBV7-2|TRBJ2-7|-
CGTRRGGAYEQYF
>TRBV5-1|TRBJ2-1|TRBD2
CASRSQAGGYNEQFF
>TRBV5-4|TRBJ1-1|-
CATLPDSLNTEAFF
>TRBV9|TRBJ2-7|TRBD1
CASSVVGTGGGKQYF
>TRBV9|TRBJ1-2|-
CASSVGQDNYGYTF
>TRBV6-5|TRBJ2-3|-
CASLSGGLTTDTQYF
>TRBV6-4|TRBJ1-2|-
CASSVSTGYGYTF
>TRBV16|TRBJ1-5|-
CASSQSGASPQHF
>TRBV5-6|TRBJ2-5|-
CASSLFGRGVETQYF
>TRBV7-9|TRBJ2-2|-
CASSLEGAGELFF
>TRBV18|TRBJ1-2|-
CASSPSRGNYGYTF
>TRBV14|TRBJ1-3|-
CASSQNRASGNTIYF
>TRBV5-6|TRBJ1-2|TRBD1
CASRGDSKNYGYTF
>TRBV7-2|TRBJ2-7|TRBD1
CASSFYRGTGYEQYF
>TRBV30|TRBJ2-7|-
CAWSDVAEGSEQYF